The next 15 T cell receptor beta chains were all read from a single sample in a study of T-cell reconstitution after alpha-beta-depleted transplantation in children. Unique molecular identifiers were incorporated when the TCRbeta library was constructed. TCRdb passed the PCR reads through MiXCR, listing each CDR3 protein once. This table holds more than 200,000 distinct CDR3 sequences, approximately 17% found once. Sample: PBMCs, mostly from graft donor cells, taken 360 days after TCRalphabeta/CD19-depleted stem cell transplant. Source of these receptors: a male patient between 2 and 15 years old who had a stem cell transplant for acute lymphoblastic leukemia, so the T cells may come from the graft donor.

The table lists this clonotype with a few counts. The chain uses TRBV2 and TRBJ2-2; D unresolved. V lost 7 bases to trimming and J lost 5 bases, with 11 bases between them. Germline V gene data show CDR1 as SNHLY and CDR2 as FYNNEI. The CDR3 length is 13 residues. The CDR3 region is CASNPSPTGELFF. CDR3 sequence (DNA): TGTGCCAGCAATCCTTCGCCGACCGGGGAGCTGTTTTTT.

The rearrangement uses TRBV4-3 and TRBJ2-7; D unresolved. Germline V gene lookup returns CDR1 LGHNA and CDR2 YSLEER. The CDR3 loop spans 14 amino acids. The V and J ends lost 1 base and 0 bases respectively, with 7 bases between them. The CDR3 protein is CASSQVPSSYEQYF. In DNA form, the CDR3 reads TGCGCCAGCAGCCAAGTTCCAAGCTCCTACGAGCAGTACTTC.

The genes are TRBV5-1 and TRBJ2-2, with a possible D match to TRBD2 (6 bases). The CDR3 covers 12 residues. With 4 bases removed from V and 8 bases from J, the gap between germline ends came to 9 bases. Per germline, CDR1 SGHRS and CDR2 YFSETQ. The CDR3 bases are TGCGCCAGCAGCACGGACTATGGGGAGCTGTTTTTT. Its protein is CASSTDYGELFF.

Many counts were recorded for this clonotype. The rearrangement links TRBV27 to TRBJ2-7; D possibly matches TRBD1 or TRBD2 (5 bases each). Germline CDR1 is MNHEY and CDR2 is SMNVEV (reference sequence). The CDR3 runs 12 residues. The ends were cut back, 1 base at V and 5 bases at J, with 6 bases in the middle. The CDR3 bases are TGTGCCAGCAGTTTATGGGGGAACGAGCAGTACTTC. Amino acids: CASSLWGNEQYF.

This clonotype was detected a few times. The V call is TRBV29-1, the J call TRBJ2-1; 12 positions match TRBD2. Germline V gene data show CDR1 as SQVTM and CDR2 as ANQGSEA. CDR3 size: 16 residues. The ends lost 7 bases at V and 6 bases at J; junction bases unmatched: 13. In DNA, the CDR3 is TGCAGCGCCAAAACACCGGGACTAGCGGGTCCCAATGAGCAGTTCTTC. Translation: CSAKTPGLAGPNEQFF.

A few counts support this clonotype. The chain couples TRBV6-5 to TRBJ2-1; 7 nucleotides match TRBD1. The germline CDR1 and CDR2 sequences are MNHEY and SVGAGI. The V gene end was trimmed by 5 bases and the J gene end by 6 bases; junction bases not matched to a gene: 10. This CDR3 is built from 15 residues. CDR3 nucleotides: TGTGCCAGCAGTCACGGGAAGGGGGCGGCCAATGAGCAGTTCTTC. This codes for CASSHGKGAANEQFF.

This chain links TRBV28 with TRBJ2-7; D ambiguous. The CDR3 loop spans 15 amino acids. The ends were cut back, 3 bases at V and 0 bases at J, with 12 bases in the middle. Germline V lookup: CDR1 MDHEN, CDR2 SYDVKM. CDR3 residues: CASSFSDNPSYEQYF. The CDR3 DNA follows: TGTGCCAGCAGTTTCAGTGACAACCCCTCCTACGAGCAGTACTTC. Based on the CDR3 plus reference TRBV28 and TRBJ2-7, the full variable domain is DVKVTQSSRYLVKRTGEKVFLECVQDMDHENMFWYRQDPGLGLRLIYFSYDVKMKEKGDIPEGYSVSREKKERFSLILESASTNQTSMYLCASSFSDNPSYEQYFGPGTRLTVT.

The V call is TRBV12-3 or TRBV12-4, the J call TRBJ2-7; the D is unclear. The V end lost 4 bases, the J end lost 1 base, and 11 bases lay between the germline ends. This CDR3 comprises 14 residues. The CDR3 region is CASSYYRGSYEQYF. Here the CDR3 DNA reads TGTGCCAGCAGTTACTACCGTGGGTCCTACGAGCAGTACTTC.

V is TRBV29-1 and J is TRBJ2-5; 11 nucleotides match TRBD2. V was clipped by 7 bases and J by 4 bases; unmatched bases: 8. CDR1 is SQVTM and CDR2 is ANQGSEA in the germline V gene. The CDR3 sequence is 14 residues long. CDR3 nucleotides: TGCAGCGCTCTACTAGCGGGAGTTGCAGAGACCCAGTACTTC. Encoded protein: CSALLAGVAETQYF.

The gene calls are TRBV10-2 and TRBJ1-1, with D unclear. V was pared by 5 bases and J by 8 bases, with 15 bases between. This CDR3 region has 13 residues. Germline V gene lookup returns CDR1 WSHSY and CDR2 SAAADI. The CDR3 here is CASSLDRDREAFF. DNA for the CDR3: TGCGCCAGCAGTCTAGACCGTGACCGAGAAGCTTTCTTT.

This chain links TRBV24-1 with TRBJ2-7; D unclear. Trimming shortened V by 6 bases and J by 0 bases, and 5 bases separated the two germline ends. This CDR3 has 12 residues. The germline gives CDR1 KGHDR, CDR2 SFDVKD. In nucleotides, the CDR3 is TGTGCCACCAGTTCTGGCTCCTACGAGCAGTACTTC. It is translated as CATSSGSYEQYF.

The chain uses TRBV27 and TRBJ2-7; D is possibly TRBD1 or TRBD2 (5 bases each). CDR1 and CDR2 (germline): MNHEY, SMNVEV (reference sequence). Between the trimmed V and J ends, which lost 6 bases and 2 bases, there was a span of 11 bases. CDR3 length: 13 residues. The CDR3 sequence is CASRGPGPYEQYF. The CDR3 DNA is TGTGCCAGCAGGGGCCCGGGGCCCTACGAGCAGTACTTC.

This clonotype appeared many times. The genes are TRBV19 and TRBJ2-2; 9 bases are a match to TRBD1. This CDR3 is 15 amino acids long. V dropped 8 bases and J dropped 5; count of bases not matched to a gene: 9. In germline, CDR1 is LNHDA, CDR2 SQIVND (reference sequence). CDR3 sequence reads: CASGTGTGRTGELFF. CDR3 DNA: TGTGCCAGTGGAACCGGGACAGGGAGGACCGGGGAGCTGTTTTTT.

The genes are TRBV18 and TRBJ1-3, with a weak D call TRBD1 (6 bases). Trimming removed 6 bases at V and 0 bases at J, with 15 bases between. The CDR3 spans 16 residues. Germline assignment: CDR1 KGHSH and CDR2 LQKENI. The CDR3 sequence: CASSLADSTSGNTIYF. The CDR3 nucleotides are TGTGCCAGCTCCCTTGCGGACAGCACCTCTGGAAACACCATATATTTT.

This clonotype came up a few times. The chain links TRBV18 to TRBJ2-1; 8 nucleotides align to TRBD2. This CDR3 is 19 amino acids long. The germline V gene encodes CDR1 KGHSH and CDR2 LQKENI. J lost 2 bases, V lost 4 bases, and 16 bases had no gene match. This CDR3 is CASSRRTSFSTATYNEQFF. The CDR3 DNA reads TGTGCCAGCTCACGCAGGACTAGCTTCTCGACGGCCACCTACAATGAGCAGTTCTTC.